The 8 T cell receptor beta chains listed next were all sequenced from one sample in a study of shared clonotypes between healthy human individuals. TCRdb keeps only in-frame clones here, not all; method: immunoSEQ multiplex PCR. In the table there are around 1.1 million clones, more than 75% of which are singletons. The source material was memory CD4+ T cells from PBMCs. The subset is: CD45RA-negative fraction. The receptors come from a man between 18 and 29 years old in good health. Some clones in this sample may be carry-over from other donors' samples.

V is TRBV2 and J is TRBJ2-1, with TRBD2 matching 8 bases. Per germline, CDR1 SNHLY and CDR2 FYNNEI. The CDR3 extends over 15 amino acids. V was pared by 4 bases and J by 3 bases, with 5 bases of the junction left unmatched. The CDR3 region has the DNA TGTGCCAGCAGTGTGCCGACTAGCGACTACAATGAGCAGTTCTTC. It is translated as CASSVPTSDYNEQFF. The full variable domain, its missing parts supplied by reference TRBV2 and TRBJ2-1, is EPEVTQTPSHQVTQMGQEVILRCVPISNHLYFYWYRQILGQKVEFLVSFYNNEISEKSEIFDDQFSVERPDGSNFTLKIRSTKLEDSAMYFCASSVPTSDYNEQFFGPGTRLTVL.

J is TRBJ1-2 and V is TRBV28; no clear D. V was trimmed by 4 bases and J by 5 bases, leaving 8 bases between them. Germline V gene data show CDR1 as MDHEN and CDR2 as SYDVKM. The CDR3 is made up of 12 amino acids. The CDR3 DNA sequence: TGTGCCAGCAGTTCAAAGATGTATGGCTACACCTTC. Residues: CASSSKMYGYTF.

The CDR3 loop is CASTGQIQETQYF. The CDR3 region has the DNA TGTGCCAGCACCGGACAGATCCAAGAGACCCAGTACTTC. The V gene is TRBV7-2, the J gene TRBJ2-5; D may be TRBD1 (6 bases). The germline gives CDR1 SGHTA, CDR2 FQGNSA. Deletions cut 7 bases from V and 1 base from J, with 10 bases between. The CDR3 extends over 13 amino acids.

The chain recombines TRBV9 with TRBJ2-7; no clear D. The CDR3 totals 14 residues. In germline, CDR1 is SGDLS, CDR2 YYNGEE. V lost 0 bases and J lost 2, with 9 bases in between. CDR3 bases: TGTGCCAGCAGCGTAGATCACAGCCCCTACGAGCAGTACTTC. Translation gives CASSVDHSPYEQYF.

V gene TRBV28 combines with J gene TRBJ2-5; D possibly corresponds to TRBD1 (6 bases). Per the germline V gene, CDR1 is MDHEN and CDR2 is SYDVKM. This CDR3 spans 13 amino acids. Trimming removed 6 bases from V and 5 bases from J, with 13 bases in between. In DNA form, the CDR3 reads TGTGCCAGCAGAACTACAGGGCTGGAGACCCAGTACTTC. Translated, it gives CASRTTGLETQYF.

The chain is built from TRBV9 and TRBJ2-7, with TRBD2 identical over 7 bases. Germline CDR1 and CDR2: SGDLS and YYNGEE. The CDR3 has 14 residues. The junction had 9 bases not matched to a gene; V was cut back by 5 bases and J by 4 bases. Here the CDR3 reads CASSESGNGYEQYF. The CDR3 DNA reads TGTGCCAGCAGTGAGAGCGGGAATGGGTACGAGCAGTACTTC.

The genes are TRBV5-4 and TRBJ1-2, with 8 positions matching TRBD1. With 4 bases clipped from V and 6 bases from J, the junction kept 5 bases outside the gene matches. This CDR3 comprises 13 residues. Germline V gene sequence: CDR1 SGHNT, CDR2 YYREEE (reference sequence). DNA of the CDR3: TGTGCCAGCAGCGCCAAGACAGGGGATGGCTACACCTTC. The encoded protein is CASSAKTGDGYTF.

The sample holds a few counts of this clone. The junction shows a germline mismatch at one end, possibly a read error. The chain carries TRBV6-6 and TRBJ1-2; D ambiguous. From germline, CDR1 is MNHNY and CDR2 SVGAGI (reference sequence). The CDR3 totals 14 residues. For the CDR3, the DNA is TGTGCCAGCAGTAACTCTAAAGGAGGCTATGGCTACACCTTC. Its protein is CASSNSKGGYGYTF.